The 30 T cell receptor beta chains given below trace back to one sample, sequenced in a study of T cells in Graves' hyperthyroidism and ophthalmopathy. Amplified TCR beta CDR3 regions derived from RNA transcripts. A set of HTBI primers served as the primers for a first-round RT-PCR of the TCR CDR3. TCRdb processed the multiplex PCR reads anew with MiXCR; each CDR3 protein has one entry. The sample consists of 650,000 to 750,000 distinct CDR3 sequences, approximately 15% of them appearing once. Source material: blood. These receptors were collected from a woman aged 18-30 years with Graves' hyperthyroidism.

This clonotype was recorded a few times. The chain links TRBV6-5 to TRBJ2-4, with D unclear. This CDR3 has 15 residues. Germline loops: CDR1 MNHEY, CDR2 SVGAGI. Trimming shortened V by 3 bases and J by 1 base, and 10 bases separated the two germline ends. In nucleotides, the CDR3 is TGTGCCAGCAGTTATGAGGTGGGGGCCAAAAACATTCAGTACTTC. It specifies CASSYEVGAKNIQYF.

This clonotype was counted ten times or more. This rearrangement joins TRBV2 to TRBJ1-2, with D unclear. Germline V gene sequence: CDR1 SNHLY, CDR2 FYNNEI. V lost 10 bases and J lost 6, with 21 bases in between. The CDR3 spans 14 residues. The CDR3 loop is CATIVADHGNGYTF. The CDR3 nucleotides are TGTGCCACCATCGTCGCGGACCATGGGAATGGCTACACCTTC.

This clonotype was detected ten times or more. This chain links TRBV12-3 or TRBV12-4 with TRBJ2-7; D possibly corresponds to TRBD1 (5 bases). This CDR3 contains 13 residues. With 3 bases removed from V and 5 bases from J, the gap between germline ends came to 11 bases. As DNA, the CDR3 is TGTGCCAGCAGTTTGAACAGGTGGAACGAGCAGTACTTC. Translated: CASSLNRWNEQYF.

This clonotype has a count of ten or more. The chain employs TRBV28 and TRBJ1-2; a possible D gene is TRBD1 (6 bases). This CDR3 contains 15 residues. Between the trimmed V and J ends, which lost 1 base and 5 bases, there was a span of 14 bases. Looked up from germline, CDR1 is MDHEN and CDR2 is SYDVKM. CDR3 loop: CASSLFGGLGYGYTF. CDR3 in DNA: TGTGCCAGCAGTTTATTTGGGGGGCTGGGGTATGGCTACACCTTC.

This clonotype was seen a handful of times. This chain uses TRBV7-9 with TRBJ2-7; TRBD1 is a possible D gene (5 bases). This CDR3 is built from 14 residues. V was clipped by 2 bases and J by 0 bases, with 8 bases between them. Germline V CDR1 and CDR2: SEHNR, FQNEAQ (reference sequence). CDR3 in amino acids: CASSLWGSSYEQYF. The CDR3 region has the DNA TGTGCCAGCAGCTTATGGGGCAGCTCCTACGAGCAGTACTTC.

The rearrangement joins TRBV28 to TRBJ1-4, with D tentatively TRBD1 (6 bases). The CDR3 is made up of 17 amino acids. Trimming took 5 bases from V and 0 from J, leaving 16 bases between them. Germline-derived CDR1 and CDR2 are MDHEN and SYDVKM. The CDR3 loop reads CASSPPGVVPTNEKLFF. CDR3 sequence (DNA): TGTGCCAGCAGTCCCCCAGGGGTAGTCCCAACTAATGAAAAACTGTTTTTT.

The CDR3 loop is CSATGQDFSNQPQHF. CDR3 coding DNA: TGCAGTGCTACCGGACAGGACTTTAGCAATCAGCCCCAGCATTTT. The chain carries TRBV20-1 and TRBJ1-5, with 7 bases aligning to TRBD1. The germline V gene encodes CDR1 DFQATT and CDR2 SNEGSKA (reference sequence). Unmatched junction bases numbered 6, after V lost 4 bases and J lost 0 bases. This CDR3 has 15 amino acids.

The chain recombines TRBV24-1 with TRBJ1-5; 8 nucleotides match TRBD1. The CDR3 runs to 15 residues. Germline V gene lookup returns CDR1 KGHDR and CDR2 SFDVKD. The J segment lost 6 bases and the V segment lost 2 bases, leaving 5 bases of the junction unmatched. The CDR3 DNA sequence: TGTGCCACCAGTGATTCGACAGGGGAAGGTCAGCCCCAGCATTTT. It translates to CATSDSTGEGQPQHF.

The genes are TRBV12-3 or TRBV12-4 and TRBJ2-7; 9 bases match TRBD2. This CDR3 has 14 amino acids. V trimming: 7 bases; J trimming: 7 bases; junction bases outside the gene matches: 11. The CDR3 reads CASTPTSGNFEQYF. CDR3 sequence (DNA): TGTGCCAGCACCCCGACTAGCGGTAATTTTGAGCAGTACTTC.

This clonotype came up many times. V is TRBV5-6 and J is TRBJ1-1, with D unclear. Germline V gene data show CDR1 as SGHDT and CDR2 as YYEEEE. The length of the CDR3 is 12 residues. V lost 2 bases and J lost 6, with 8 bases in between. In nucleotides, the CDR3 is TGTGCCAGCAGCTTTTTCGGCTCTGAAGCTTTCTTT. This translates into CASSFFGSEAFF.

Many counts were recorded for this clonotype. V is TRBV30 and J is TRBJ2-7; D possibly corresponds to TRBD1 (5 bases). With 0 bases removed from V and 3 bases from J, the gap between germline ends came to 9 bases. CDR1 is GTSNPN and CDR2 is SVGIG in the germline V gene (reference sequence). This CDR3 is 13 amino acids long. The CDR3 region has the DNA TGTGCCTGGAGTGTACAGGTTCTCTACGAGCAGTACTTC. Translating gives CAWSVQVLYEQYF.

This clonotype came up many times. V and J are TRBV12-3 or TRBV12-4 and TRBJ1-5; 8 bases align to TRBD1. J gave up 4 bases and V 3 bases, and 5 bases lay outside the gene matches. CDR3 length equals 15 residues. The CDR3 DNA reads as TGTGCCAGCAGTTTGGGGACAGGAGAGAATCAGCCCCAGCATTTT. Translation gives CASSLGTGENQPQHF.

As for this clonotype: A much bigger clone sits one base away, suggesting this may be a read error. This chain links TRBV29-1 with TRBJ1-2, with a possible D match to TRBD1 (5 bases). This CDR3 comprises 17 residues. With 8 bases removed from V and 8 bases from J, the gap between germline ends came to 33 bases. Germline V gives CDR1 SQVTM, CDR2 ANQGSEA. The CDR3 DNA reads TGCAGCCTCAGGTCCCTGGGCAGGGAGGCTTTTCGGGAAGGCTACACCTTC. Residues: CSLRSLGREAFREGYTF.

This clonotype was counted many times. V is TRBV2 and J is TRBJ1-5; 8 bases fit TRBD1. The CDR3 has 13 amino acids. The junction had 2 bases not matched to a gene; V was cut back by 6 bases and J by 4 bases. Germline V CDR1 and CDR2: SNHLY, FYNNEI. The CDR3 is CASSGQGNQPQHF. CDR3 bases: TGTGCCAGCAGCGGACAGGGTAATCAGCCCCAGCATTTT.

Notes on this clonotype: A much more abundant neighbour one base away suggests this may be a read error. This sequence joins TRBV12-3 or TRBV12-4 and TRBJ2-7; weak D call: TRBD2 (5 bases). The CDR3 has 15 residues. Trimming removed 6 bases at V and 7 bases at J, with 22 bases between. The CDR3 DNA reads TGTGCCAGCAGCCCGCCAAGGGCTAGCAGGAATGAGCAGTACTTC. Translating it yields CASSPPRASRNEQYF.

The CDR3 DNA reads TGCAGTGCTAGAGATCTTGGGGGTGAGCAGTTCTTC. Its protein is CSARDLGGEQFF. The rearrangement links TRBV20-1 to TRBJ2-1; perhaps D is TRBD1 or TRBD2 (5 bases each). The CDR3 spans 12 residues. Germline V gives CDR1 DFQATT, CDR2 SNEGSKA (reference sequence). Between the trimmed V and J ends, which lost 0 bases and 9 bases, there was a span of 9 bases.

In this sample, this clonotype turned up many times. The rearrangement joins TRBV2 to TRBJ1-2; 12 bases match TRBD1. The CDR3 has 18 residues. The V gene end was trimmed by 4 bases and the J gene end by 4 bases; junction bases not matched to a gene: 13. Germline CDR1 and CDR2: SNHLY and FYNNEI. CDR3 nucleotides: TGTGCCAGCAGTGCGATAAGGGACAGGGGGCGAATAAGCTATGGCTACACCTTC. Amino acid sequence: CASSAIRDRGRISYGYTF.

This clonotype has only a few counts. The chain has TRBV28 and TRBJ1-2; 9 bases map to TRBD1. Germline V gene lookup returns CDR1 MDHEN and CDR2 SYDVKM. CDR3 length equals 13 residues. V lost 8 bases and J lost 4; bases outside the gene matches: 5. CDR3 loop: CASRQGGVYGYTF. The CDR3 region has the DNA TGTGCCAGCCGACAGGGGGGTGTCTATGGCTACACCTTC.

This clonotype has ten or more counts. CDR3 nucleotide sequence: TGCAGTGCTAGCCCTGGGGAGGTTCTGAACACTGAAGCTTTCTTT. It encodes CSASPGEVLNTEAFF. J is TRBJ1-1 and V is TRBV20-1, with D hard to call. The CDR3 loop spans 15 amino acids. Trimming took 3 bases from V and 0 from J, leaving 14 bases between them. Germline V gene data show CDR1 as DFQATT and CDR2 as SNEGSKA (reference sequence).

This clonotype was recorded at least ten times. The chain carries TRBV20-1 and TRBJ2-5; D might be TRBD1 or TRBD2, each matching 5 bases. The CDR3 is 14 residues long. The germline V gene has CDR1 DFQATT and CDR2 SNEGSKA (reference sequence). V lost 3 bases, J lost 4 bases, and 15 bases lay in between. CDR3 amino acids: CSASGGEASETQYF. As DNA, the CDR3 is TGCAGTGCTAGTGGGGGAGAGGCTTCAGAGACCCAGTACTTC.

The table lists this clonotype with many counts. The chain carries TRBV2 and TRBJ1-5, with D maybe TRBD1 (5 bases). The CDR3 contains 13 residues. V was pared by 7 bases and J by 5 bases, with 12 bases between. CDR1 is SNHLY and CDR2 is FYNNEI in the germline V gene. The CDR3 bases are TGTGCCAGCACGGGGGACGGAGATCAGCCCCAGCATTTT. It translates to CASTGDGDQPQHF.

The V gene is TRBV5-6, the J gene TRBJ2-5; 9 bases are a match to TRBD2. Germline-derived CDR1 and CDR2 are SGHDT and YYEEEE. V lost 2 bases and J lost 5; bases outside the gene matches: 10. This CDR3 contains 16 residues. The CDR3 loop is CASSFLTKRGAETQYF. In DNA form, the CDR3 reads TGTGCCAGCAGCTTCTTGACCAAGCGGGGGGCGGAGACCCAGTACTTC.

This clonotype was observed at least ten times. The chain is built from TRBV29-1 and TRBJ1-2; a weak D match, TRBD1 (5 bases). In germline, CDR1 is SQVTM, CDR2 ANQGSEA. The CDR3 length is 14 residues. Trimming shortened V by 1 base and J by 4 bases, and 13 bases separated the two germline ends. CDR3 in amino acids: CSVEAVQGGYGYTF. Written as DNA, the CDR3 is TGCAGCGTTGAAGCTGTCCAGGGAGGCTATGGCTACACCTTC.

This clonotype was counted at least ten times. The chain employs TRBV18 and TRBJ2-1; D remains unclear. V was clipped by 3 bases and J by 5 bases, with 17 bases between them. Germline loops: CDR1 KGHSH, CDR2 LQKENI. The CDR3 covers 16 residues. The CDR3 DNA reads TGTGCCAGCTCACCCATTTACCGTAAGCATAACAATGAGCAGTTCTTC. Translated: CASSPIYRKHNNEQFF. The full variable domain, completed using reference TRBV18 and TRBJ2-1, is NAGVMQNPRHLVRRRGQEARLRCSPMKGHSHVYWYRQLPEEGLKFMVYLQKENIIDESGMPKERFSAEFPKEGPSILRIQQVVRGDSAAYFCASSPIYRKHNNEQFFGPGTRLTVL.

This sequence joins TRBV15 and TRBJ2-5; D gene unclear. CDR1 and CDR2 (germline): LNHNV, YYDKDF (reference sequence). V lost 0 bases and J 5 bases, leaving 13 bases between the germline ends. The CDR3 loop spans 15 amino acids. The CDR3 here is CATSRDLVDRETQYF. The CDR3 DNA is TGTGCCACCAGCAGAGATCTGGTAGATCGGGAGACCCAGTACTTC. Based on the CDR3 plus reference TRBV15 and TRBJ2-5, the full variable domain is DAMVIQNPRYQVTQFGKPVTLSCSQTLNHNVMYWYQQKSSQAPKLLFHYYDKDFNNEADTPDNFQSRRPNTSFCFLDIRSPGLGDTAMYLCATSRDLVDRETQYFGPGTRLLVL.

At least ten counts were recorded for this clonotype. The chain recombines TRBV30 with TRBJ2-5, with TRBD2 identical over 9 bases. CDR1 is GTSNPN and CDR2 is SVGIG in the germline V gene (reference sequence). V shed 0 bases, J shed 3 bases, and the junction held 8 bases outside the gene matches. This CDR3 comprises 16 residues. Here the CDR3 DNA reads TGTGCCTGGAGTGTAATGAGGGGACTAGCTAAAGAGACCCAGTACTTC. Amino acids: CAWSVMRGLAKETQYF. Using reference TRBV30 and TRBJ2-5 for the parts outside the CDR3, the full variable domain is SQTIHQWPATLVQPVGSPLSLECTVEGTSNPNLYWYRQAAGRGLQLLFYSVGIGQISSEVPQNLSASRPQDRQFILSSKKLLLSDSGFYLCAWSVMRGLAKETQYFGPGTRLLVL.

This clonotype turned up a few times. The gene calls are TRBV9 and TRBJ1-3; D not certain. The CDR3 is 13 amino acids. V was trimmed by 6 bases and J by 4 bases, leaving 11 bases between them. The germline V gene encodes CDR1 SGDLS and CDR2 YYNGEE. CDR3 nucleotides: TGTGCCAGCAACCGGCTTGGCGGAAACACCATATATTTT. Its protein is CASNRLGGNTIYF. Complete variable domain (other parts from reference TRBV9 and TRBJ1-3): DSGVTQTPKHLITATGQRVTLRCSPRSGDLSVYWYQQSLDQGLQFLIQYYNGEERAKGNILERFSAQQFPDLHSELNLSSLELGDSALYFCASNRLGGNTIYFGEGSWLTVV.

This chain connects TRBV9 to TRBJ1-2, with D tentatively TRBD1 (6 bases). The CDR3 sequence is 12 residues long. Germline lookup yields CDR1 SGDLS and CDR2 YYNGEE. Trimming removed 4 bases from V and 8 bases from J, with 12 bases in between. CDR3 bases: TGTGCCAGCAGCCCCCAGGGGCTGGGCTACACCTTC. The encoded protein is CASSPQGLGYTF. Variable domain in full (rest from reference TRBV9 and TRBJ1-2): DSGVTQTPKHLITATGQRVTLRCSPRSGDLSVYWYQQSLDQGLQFLIQYYNGEERAKGNILERFSAQQFPDLHSELNLSSLELGDSALYFCASSPQGLGYTFGSGTRLTVV.

This clonotype was recorded at least ten times. The chain recombines TRBV3-1 with TRBJ2-1; TRBD2 agrees at 9 bases. V lost 0 bases to trimming and J lost 6 bases; unmatched junction nucleotides: 9. Germline V gene data show CDR1 as LGHDT and CDR2 as YNNKEL (reference sequence). CDR3 length equals 17 residues. CDR3 in DNA: TGTGCCAGCAGCCAAGATTTTCGTCGGACTAGCGCCAATGAGCAGTTCTTC. Protein: CASSQDFRRTSANEQFF.

The V call is TRBV7-9, the J call TRBJ1-4; no reliable D call. Trimming removed 6 bases at V and 4 bases at J, with 12 bases between. CDR3 length equals 14 residues. Germline-derived CDR1 and CDR2 are SEHNR and FQNEAQ (reference sequence). The CDR3 DNA is TGTGCCAGCAGTAAACAAGAAGTTAATGAAAAACTGTTTTTT. Residues: CASSKQEVNEKLFF.